The 5 T cell receptor beta chains below come from one sample, sequenced in a study of cytomegalovirus exposure and HLA in healthy donors. Both 60 Vbeta primers and 13 Jbeta primers went into the PCR. Produced via immunoSEQ multiplex PCR; TCRdb's table is partial and in-frame only. This sample has 75,000 to 95,000 clones, with 70% to 85% found just once. The sample consisted of PBMCs. The receptor source for this set is a young man in good health and CMV-seronegative.

This clone turned up a few times. The chain is built from TRBV6-4 and TRBJ2-3; the D gene is possibly TRBD2 (6 bases). CDR1 and CDR2 (germline): MRHNA, SNTAGT. Trimming pared 3 bases from V and 2 bases from J, leaving 9 bases between. The CDR3 consists of 14 residues. CDR3 sequence reads: CASSEGGDTDTQYF. The CDR3 DNA follows: TGTGCCAGCAGTGAGGGCGGGGACACAGATACGCAGTATTTT.

This clone was found a few times. The V call is TRBV7-9, the J call TRBJ1-5; 7 bases are shared with TRBD1. Per germline, CDR1 SEHNR and CDR2 FQNEAQ (reference sequence). This CDR3 spans 16 amino acids. Trimming at V came to 4 bases and at J to 3 bases, leaving 9 bases not matched to a gene. In nucleotides, the CDR3 is TGTGCCAGCAGCTCCCACAGGGGACGGGACAATCAGCCCCAGCATTTT. Protein product: CASSSHRGRDNQPQHF. Full variable domain (outside the CDR3, taken from reference TRBV7-9 and TRBJ1-5): DTGVSQNPRHKITKRGQNVTFRCDPISEHNRLYWYRQTLGQGPEFLTYFQNEAQLEKSRLLSDRFSAERPKGSFSTLEIQRTEQGDSAMYLCASSSHRGRDNQPQHFGDGTRLSIL.

The chain links TRBV5-4 to TRBJ2-7; 12 bases line up with TRBD2. Germline V CDR1 and CDR2: SGHNT, YYREEE (reference sequence). Trimming cost V 3 bases and J 3 bases; bases outside gene matches: 7. This CDR3 contains 16 residues. DNA for the CDR3: TGTGCCAGCAGCTCCCTTACTAGCGGGAGGAACTACGAGCAGTACTTC. Translated, it gives CASSSLTSGRNYEQYF.

The rearrangement links TRBV9 to TRBJ1-3; D not certain. Germline loops: CDR1 SGDLS, CDR2 YYNGEE. This CDR3 comprises 16 residues. V was trimmed by 0 bases and J by 4 bases, leaving 14 bases between them. The CDR3 nucleotides are TGTGCCAGCAGCGTAGAGATTGGTGGGCGAGGAAACACCATATATTTT. Its protein is CASSVEIGGRGNTIYF.

This clone has only one observation. The chain employs TRBV10-3 and TRBJ2-4; maybe TRBD2 (6 bases). The V gene's germline CDR1 is ENHRY and CDR2 SYGVKD. The CDR3 is made up of 15 amino acids. Trimming took off 3 bases at V and 0 bases at J, with 9 bases between the two ends. The CDR3 loop is CAISDRDLAKNIQYF. CDR3 DNA sequence: TGTGCCATCAGTGACAGGGACTTAGCCAAAAACATTCAGTACTTC.